This T cell receptor beta chain came from a study of CD4 T cells in relation to SARS-CoV-2 and coronaviruses. A note on this clone: The antigen remains unidentified.

The unexposed donors gave CD4+ T cells in about 2010-2019, prior to COVID-19. The cells were cultured for around ten days before CD4+ T cells were isolated. Unexposed-donor CD4+ T cells were probed with SARS-CoV-2 S/N and four cold-coronavirus spikes, cells permitting. Repertoires were generated with immunoSEQ multiplex PCR, while TCRdb's copy carries only in-frame clones and drops some. The sample lists 20,000 to 25,000 clones, over 65% occurring once. Material for sequencing was CD4+ T cells from PBMCs, cultured in vitro. The source of this sequence is a human donor in good health.

The CDR3 DNA is TGTGCCAGCAGTCGGACGGAAGAGACCCAGTACTTC. Translated: CASSRTEETQYF. This chain uses TRBV7-9 with TRBJ2-5; D uncertain. Germline V gives CDR1 SEHNR, CDR2 FQNEAQ (reference sequence). The CDR3 spans 12 residues. With 6 bases removed from V and 3 bases from J, the gap between germline ends came to 8 bases.